Listed here are 6 T cell receptor beta chains from one sample, sequenced in a study of blood T cell repertoires in COVID-19. TCRdb's copy holds only in-frame clones and misses some; the assay was immunoSEQ multiplex PCR. This table has 30,000 to 40,000 clones, about four fifths appearing once. The specimen sequenced was peripheral blood. Receptors originate from an older man with acute or convalescent COVID-19.

This chain links TRBV7-2 with TRBJ2-7; 10 nucleotides agree with TRBD1. Germline CDR1 SGHTA, CDR2 FQGNSA. This CDR3 is 15 amino acids long. Trimming removed 1 base from V and 2 bases from J; junction bases left unmatched: 2. Here the CDR3 DNA reads TGTGCCAGCAGCTTAGGGGGACAGGGGCCCTACGAGCAGTACTTC. It codes for CASSLGGQGPYEQYF.

The chain has TRBV5-1 and TRBJ1-5; weak D call: TRBD1 (5 bases). The ends were cut back, 1 base at V and 4 bases at J, with 12 bases in the middle. The CDR3 consists of 15 residues. Germline CDR1 SGHRS, CDR2 YFSETQ. CDR3 DNA sequence: TGCGCCAGCAGCTTGACAGGCGAGACGAATCAGCCCCAGCATTTT. Translation: CASSLTGETNQPQHF.

This clone was seen a handful of times. This chain joins TRBV5-1 and TRBJ1-4; no reliable D call. Trimming stripped 0 bases from V and 0 bases from J, with 9 bases between. The CDR3 contains 16 residues. Germline CDR1 SGHRS, CDR2 YFSETQ. In DNA form, the CDR3 reads TGCGCCAGCAGCTTGGGCCAGGATGCAACTAATGAAAAACTGTTTTTT. It encodes CASSLGQDATNEKLFF.

This chain uses TRBV28 with TRBJ1-1; TRBD1 is a possible D gene (6 bases). Germline assignment: CDR1 MDHEN and CDR2 SYDVKM. V lost 6 bases to trimming and J lost 4 bases, with 15 bases between them. The CDR3 length is 14 residues. Here the CDR3 reads CASRLGGGSTEAFF. The CDR3 DNA is TGTGCCAGCAGACTAGGGGGTGGGAGCACTGAAGCTTTCTTT.

The chain joins TRBV10-3 to TRBJ2-7, with D possibly being TRBD2 (6 bases). The germline gives CDR1 ENHRY, CDR2 SYGVKD. The germline V and J ends were trimmed by 3 bases and 0 bases, with 12 bases remaining between them. The CDR3 extends over 15 amino acids. Here the CDR3 DNA reads TGTGCCATCAGTGACGCTAGCGTCAGCTCCTACGAGCAGTACTTC. This encodes CAISDASVSSYEQYF.

V gene TRBV20-1 combines with J gene TRBJ2-3; the D is unclear. The germline V and J ends were trimmed by 3 bases and 6 bases, with 7 bases remaining between them. Germline V gene lookup returns CDR1 DFQATT and CDR2 SNEGSKA (reference sequence). This CDR3 spans 11 amino acids. CDR3 sequence reads: CSASPGDTQYF. The DNA for the CDR3 is TGCAGTGCTAGTCCCGGGGATACGCAGTATTTT.